Shown below are 11 T cell receptor beta chains from a single sample sequenced in a study of cytomegalovirus exposure and HLA in healthy donors. The assay was immunoSEQ multiplex PCR, and TCRdb's table has in-frame clones only and misses some. Seen here are about 200,000 clones, around 80% observed once, and the top ten hold roughly 13%. Sequenced sample: PBMCs. These receptors came from a woman aged 30 to 39 in good health and CMV-seropositive.

This chain connects TRBV2 to TRBJ2-7, with D possibly matching TRBD2 (7 bases). This CDR3 is built from 15 residues. Germline V gives CDR1 SNHLY, CDR2 FYNNEI. Trimming removed 3 bases from V and 3 bases from J, with 15 bases in between. CDR3: CASSDGGGDYYEQYF. CDR3 sequence (DNA): TGTGCCAGCAGTGATGGGGGGGGCGACTACTACGAGCAGTACTTC.

CDR3 region: CASSLIARGGELFF. As DNA, the CDR3 is TGCGCCAGCAGCTTGATTGCTAGAGGCGGTGAGCTGTTTTTT. The chain links TRBV5-1 to TRBJ2-2; D gene unclear. The germline CDR1 and CDR2 sequences are SGHRS and YFSETQ. V was clipped by 1 base and J by 11 bases, with 15 bases between them. This CDR3 is 14 amino acids long.

This clone was counted a single time. The J gene is TRBJ1-1, the V gene TRBV18, with D uncertain. Trimming took 0 bases from V and 8 from J, leaving 10 bases between them. The CDR3 length is 13 residues. Germline loops: CDR1 KGHSH, CDR2 LQKENI. CDR3 region: CASSPPTQTEAFF. DNA of the CDR3: TGTGCCAGCTCACCACCGACACAGACAGAAGCTTTCTTT.

The chain couples TRBV13 to TRBJ2-7; no reliable D call. The V end lost 3 bases, the J end lost 5 bases, and 11 bases lay between the germline ends. This CDR3 has 13 amino acids. The germline CDR1 and CDR2 sequences are PRHDT and FYEKMQ (reference sequence). The CDR3 DNA is TGTGCCAGCAGCTTTGGTTTCCCGGACGAGCAGTACTTC. Translating it yields CASSFGFPDEQYF.

The chain has TRBV28 and TRBJ1-5, with D perhaps matching TRBD1 (5 bases). The CDR3 extends over 13 amino acids. Looked up from germline, CDR1 is MDHEN and CDR2 is SYDVKM. V was cut by 8 bases and J by 5 bases, with 13 bases left in between. The CDR3 bases are TGTGCCAGCCGGGGGTATTTGGATCAGCCCCAGCATTTT. Translating it yields CASRGYLDQPQHF.

The rearrangement joins TRBV2 to TRBJ2-3, with D possibly TRBD2 on 6 matching bases. CDR3 length: 15 amino acids. Trimming shortened V by 9 bases and J by 0 bases, and 16 bases separated the two germline ends. Germline V gives CDR1 SNHLY, CDR2 FYNNEI. As DNA, the CDR3 is TGTGCCAGTTCCCGGCGGGGTCCTAGCACAGATACGCAGTATTTT. Protein sequence: CASSRRGPSTDTQYF.

The gene calls are TRBV2 and TRBJ2-1; D is undetermined. The length of the CDR3 is 14 residues. Trimming stripped 6 bases from V and 3 bases from J, with 12 bases between. The germline V gene has CDR1 SNHLY and CDR2 FYNNEI. Here the CDR3 reads CASSDSALYNEQFF. Written as DNA, the CDR3 is TGTGCCAGCAGCGACTCCGCGCTCTACAATGAGCAGTTCTTC.

This rearrangement joins TRBV9 to TRBJ1-3; no clear D gene. V shed 4 bases and J shed 8 bases, with 16 bases lying between them. The CDR3 spans 14 residues. The germline gives CDR1 SGDLS, CDR2 YYNGEE. The CDR3 reads CASSPNGVEDTIYF. In DNA form, the CDR3 reads TGTGCCAGCAGCCCAAACGGGGTAGAGGACACCATATATTTT.

This chain uses TRBV6-6 with TRBJ1-1, with D tentatively TRBD1 (5 bases). Germline CDR1 and CDR2: MNHNY and SVGAGI (reference sequence). V was pared by 3 bases and J by 3 bases, with 11 bases between. This CDR3 spans 14 amino acids. DNA of the CDR3: TGTGCCAGCAGTTATGGGGGGACGGACACTGAAGCTTTCTTT. Translation: CASSYGGTDTEAFF.

The V gene is TRBV6-1, the J gene TRBJ1-1; TRBD1 agrees at 7 bases. Trimming at V came to 5 bases and at J to 4 bases, leaving 4 bases not matched to a gene. Germline-derived CDR1 and CDR2 are MNHNS and SASEGT. This CDR3 region has 13 residues. The CDR3 spells CASSRQGPTEAFF. The CDR3 DNA reads as TGTGCCAGCAGTAGACAGGGTCCCACTGAAGCTTTCTTT.

The J gene is TRBJ2-1, the V gene TRBV13; 12 nucleotides align to TRBD2. The CDR3 has 18 amino acids. V dropped 0 bases and J dropped 7; count of bases not matched to a gene: 10. Germline V gene lookup returns CDR1 PRHDT and CDR2 FYEKMQ (reference sequence). CDR3 nucleotides: TGTGCCAGCAGCTTAGGTCCAGATACTAGCGGGAGGTGGAATGAGCAGTTCTTC. It specifies CASSLGPDTSGRWNEQFF. Supplemented by reference TRBV13 and TRBJ2-1, the full variable domain reads AAGVIQSPRHLIKEKRETATLKCYPIPRHDTVYWYQQGPGQDPQFLISFYEKMQSDKGSIPDRFSAQQFSDYHSELNMSSLELGDSALYFCASSLGPDTSGRWNEQFFGPGTRLTVL.